This T cell receptor (beta chain) was sequenced in a study of lymphopenia after photon versus proton radiotherapy. Study results and limitations: Photon-treated patients lost naive T cells and TCR diversity; proton-treated stayed stable. After the lymphocyte nadir, photon-treated repertoires showed oligoclonal expansion, especially of CD8+ Temra cells. Survival link was tested only in deceased patients; proton benefit remains a possibility.

Repertoires were generated with immunoSEQ multiplex PCR, while TCRdb's copy carries only in-frame clones and drops some. Of approximately 65,000 clones listed, under 95% were seen once; the top ten hold roughly 3%. The CDR3 loop spans 15 amino acids. V was pared by 4 bases and J by 6 bases, with 15 bases between. Germline V gives CDR1 LGHNA, CDR2 YSLEER. This clone is a singleton in its sample. The antigen is unknown. The TCR originated in a woman aged 65 to 85 with pancreatic cancer. V and J are TRBV4-3 and TRBJ2-2, with a weak D call TRBD2 (6 bases). The specimen was peripheral blood, collected from a patient treated with photon-based radiotherapy. CDR3 DNA sequence: TGCGCCAGCAGCCCGGGGACTGGTTTGGCCGGGGAGCTGTTTTTT. It yields the protein CASSPGTGLAGELFF.